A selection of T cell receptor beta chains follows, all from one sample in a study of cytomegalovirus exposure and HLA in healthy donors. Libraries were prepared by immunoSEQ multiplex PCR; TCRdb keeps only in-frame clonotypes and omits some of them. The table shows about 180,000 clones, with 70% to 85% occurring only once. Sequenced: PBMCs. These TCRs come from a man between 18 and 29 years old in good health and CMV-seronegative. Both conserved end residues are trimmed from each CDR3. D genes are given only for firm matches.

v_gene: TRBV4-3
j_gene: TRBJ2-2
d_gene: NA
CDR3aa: ASSQGGGAGWTGELF

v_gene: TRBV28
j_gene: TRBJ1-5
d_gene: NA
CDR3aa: ASSSSDRTQH

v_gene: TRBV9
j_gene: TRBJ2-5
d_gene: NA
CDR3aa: ASSGGLYETQY

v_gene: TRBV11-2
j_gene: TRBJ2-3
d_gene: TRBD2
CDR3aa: ASSLGASGAKHTQY

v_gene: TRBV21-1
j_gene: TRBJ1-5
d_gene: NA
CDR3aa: ASRPTGQCNQPQH

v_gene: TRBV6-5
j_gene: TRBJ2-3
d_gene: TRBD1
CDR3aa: ASRYSGQITDTQY

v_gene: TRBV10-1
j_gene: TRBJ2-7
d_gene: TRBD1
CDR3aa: ASSEGTAYEQY

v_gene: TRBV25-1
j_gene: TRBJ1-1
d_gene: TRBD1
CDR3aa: ASSERRTGRGVGAF

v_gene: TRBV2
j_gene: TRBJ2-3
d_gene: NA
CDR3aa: ASFEDLGQAGSTDTQY

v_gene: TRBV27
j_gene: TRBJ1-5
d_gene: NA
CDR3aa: ASSRDGALGQPQH

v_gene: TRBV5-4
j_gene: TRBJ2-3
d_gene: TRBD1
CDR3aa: ASSLISGGSGTDTQY

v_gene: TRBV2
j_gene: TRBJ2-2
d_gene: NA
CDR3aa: ASSEVHSNTGELF

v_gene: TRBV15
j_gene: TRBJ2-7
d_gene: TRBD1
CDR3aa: ATSRDRDRGESEQY

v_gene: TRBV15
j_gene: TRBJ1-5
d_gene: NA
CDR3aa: ATSRDPKGGFRINQPQH

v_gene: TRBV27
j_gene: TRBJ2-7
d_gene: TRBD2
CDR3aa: ASKGFREAYEQY

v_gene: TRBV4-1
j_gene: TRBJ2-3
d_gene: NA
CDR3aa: ASSQGPNGGGVTDTQY

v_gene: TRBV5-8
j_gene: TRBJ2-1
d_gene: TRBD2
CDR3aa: ASKRESAYNEQF

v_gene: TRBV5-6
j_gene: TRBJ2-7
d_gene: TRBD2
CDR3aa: ASSRGGEGRSYEQY

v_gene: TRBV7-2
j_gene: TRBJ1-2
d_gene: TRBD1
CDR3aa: ASSPTGVDGYT

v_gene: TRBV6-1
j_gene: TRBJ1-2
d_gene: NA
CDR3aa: ASGRGGAYGYT

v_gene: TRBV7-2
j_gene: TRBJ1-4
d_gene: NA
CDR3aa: ASSYGQREKLF

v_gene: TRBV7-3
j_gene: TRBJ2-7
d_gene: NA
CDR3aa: ASSLDQGRVLY

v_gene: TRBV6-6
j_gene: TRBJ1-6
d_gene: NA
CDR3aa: ATRQAGRWLTLH

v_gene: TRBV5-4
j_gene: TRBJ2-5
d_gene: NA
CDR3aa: ASSPHSQETQY

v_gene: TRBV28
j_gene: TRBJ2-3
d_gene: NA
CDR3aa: ASSLQAGALDTQY

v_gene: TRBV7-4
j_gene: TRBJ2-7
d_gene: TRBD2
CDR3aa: ASTPVGGKSSYEQY

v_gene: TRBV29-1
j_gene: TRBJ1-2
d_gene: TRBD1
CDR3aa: SVVVTGANYGYT

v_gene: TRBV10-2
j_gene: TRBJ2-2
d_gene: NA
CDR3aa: ASSPGQNTGELF

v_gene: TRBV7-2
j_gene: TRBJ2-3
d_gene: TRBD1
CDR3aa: ASSLPQTGGTDTQY

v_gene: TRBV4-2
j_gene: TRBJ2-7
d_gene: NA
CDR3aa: ASSQDPWGGQLSYEQY

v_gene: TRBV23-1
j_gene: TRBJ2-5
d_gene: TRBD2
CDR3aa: ASSPGGLGSYKETQY

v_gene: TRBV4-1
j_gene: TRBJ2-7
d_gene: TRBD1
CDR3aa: ASSQDLAGGYEQY

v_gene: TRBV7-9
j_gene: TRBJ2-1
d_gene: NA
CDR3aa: ASSLAGAEQF

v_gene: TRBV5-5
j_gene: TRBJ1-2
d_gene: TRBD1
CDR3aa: ASSPGQGAYGYT

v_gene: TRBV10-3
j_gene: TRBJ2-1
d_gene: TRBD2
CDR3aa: AISEPGLVSSNEQF

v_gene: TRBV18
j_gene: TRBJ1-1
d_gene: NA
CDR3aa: ASSPDSITEAF

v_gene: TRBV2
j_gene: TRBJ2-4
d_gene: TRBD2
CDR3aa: ASTPLAGAQNIQY

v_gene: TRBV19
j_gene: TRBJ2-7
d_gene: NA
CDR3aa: ASRPGQGGPYEQY

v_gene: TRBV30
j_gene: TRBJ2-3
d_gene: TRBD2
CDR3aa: ASTTGRGGADTQY

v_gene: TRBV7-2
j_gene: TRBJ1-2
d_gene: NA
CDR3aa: ASSITGTNGYT

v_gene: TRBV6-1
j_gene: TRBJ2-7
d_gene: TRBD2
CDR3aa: ASSDRASGRTMGYEQY

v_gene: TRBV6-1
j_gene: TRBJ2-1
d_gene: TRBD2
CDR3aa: ASMLGTSGGNEQF

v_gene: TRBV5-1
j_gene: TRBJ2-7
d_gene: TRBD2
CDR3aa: ASSLATLASAEQY